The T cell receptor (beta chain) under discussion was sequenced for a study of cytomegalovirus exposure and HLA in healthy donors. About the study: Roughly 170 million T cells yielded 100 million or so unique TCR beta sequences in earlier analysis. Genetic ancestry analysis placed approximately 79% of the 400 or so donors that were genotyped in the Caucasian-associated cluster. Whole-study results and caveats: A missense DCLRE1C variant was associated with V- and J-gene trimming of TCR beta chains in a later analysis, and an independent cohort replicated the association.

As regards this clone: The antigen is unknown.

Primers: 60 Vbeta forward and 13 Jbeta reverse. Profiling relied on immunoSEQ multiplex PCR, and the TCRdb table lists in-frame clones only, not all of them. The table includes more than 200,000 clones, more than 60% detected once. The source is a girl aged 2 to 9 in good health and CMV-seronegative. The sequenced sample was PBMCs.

CDR3 protein: CASSLGSGSYNEQFF. DNA for the CDR3: TGTGCCAGCAGCTTGGGGTCAGGATCCTACAATGAGCAGTTCTTC. This chain links TRBV5-4 with TRBJ2-1; D not resolved. The CDR3 consists of 15 residues. Trimming cost V 0 bases and J 1 base, with 8 bases left between them. In germline, CDR1 is SGHNT, CDR2 YYREEE (reference sequence). The complete variable domain, with remaining parts taken from reference TRBV5-4 and TRBJ2-1, reads ETGVTQSPTHLIKTRGQQVTLRCSSQSGHNTVSWYQQALGQGPQFIFQYYREEENGRGNFPPRFSGLQFPNYSSELNVNALELDDSALYLCASSLGSGSYNEQFFGPGTRLTVL.